A single sample gave rise to the 9 T cell receptor beta chains below, sequenced in a study of shared clonotypes between healthy human individuals. Naive-designated CD8 cells lacked CD45RO, were positively enriched for CCR7, and omitted terminally differentiated effector memory CD45RA+ cells. Assay used: immunoSEQ multiplex PCR; TCRdb lists only in-frame clones, some missing. Of about 2 million clones listed, about 95% are singletons. Sample: naive CD8+ T cells sorted from blood. These receptors were obtained from a man aged 18 to 29 in good health.

The V call is TRBV5-4, the J call TRBJ2-7; the match to TRBD1 covers 10 bases. V lost 4 bases to trimming and J lost 3 bases; unmatched junction nucleotides: 7. CDR3 length equals 15 residues. Germline V gives CDR1 SGHNT, CDR2 YYREEE (reference sequence). DNA for the CDR3: TGTGCCAGCAGCGGAGCCGGGACAGGGGACTACGAGCAGTACTTC. This gives the protein CASSGAGTGDYEQYF.

The chain has TRBV13 and TRBJ2-1, with 8 bases identical to TRBD2. This CDR3 has 15 amino acids. V dropped 5 bases and J dropped 3; count of bases not matched to a gene: 6. Germline assignment: CDR1 PRHDT and CDR2 FYEKMQ (reference sequence). CDR3 coding DNA: TGTGCCAGCAGCCCGAGCGGGGGCCGCTACAATGAGCAGTTCTTC. Translation gives CASSPSGGRYNEQFF.

The chain carries TRBV12-5 and TRBJ2-1; D is ambiguous. Trimming stripped 6 bases from V and 5 bases from J, with 5 bases between. Germline lookup yields CDR1 LGHNT and CDR2 FRNRAP. The CDR3 extends over 11 amino acids. CDR3 residues: CASGQNNEQFF. CDR3 sequence (DNA): TGTGCTAGTGGACAGAACAATGAGCAGTTCTTC.

The CDR3 here is CASSTGTGRDTEAFF. The CDR3 DNA sequence: TGTGCCAGTAGTACTGGGACCGGGAGGGACACTGAAGCTTTCTTT. This chain joins TRBV19 and TRBJ1-1; TRBD1 might be the D (5 bases). There are 15 residues in the CDR3. Trimming pared 4 bases from V and 3 bases from J, leaving 15 bases between. The germline V gene encodes CDR1 LNHDA and CDR2 SQIVND (reference sequence).

CDR3 protein: CASSQGWDGPSNYGYTF. CDR3 sequence (DNA): TGCGCCAGCAGCCAAGGTTGGGACGGTCCCTCTAACTATGGCTACACCTTC. J is TRBJ1-2 and V is TRBV4-3; D may be TRBD1 (5 bases). This CDR3 has 17 amino acids. The V gene's germline CDR1 is LGHNA and CDR2 YSLEER. V was clipped by 1 base and J by 0 bases, with 15 bases between them.

This clone was counted once. The sample contains more than one DNA sequence encoding this CDR3. The chain joins TRBV7-2 to TRBJ2-7; no clear D gene. This CDR3 has 14 amino acids. V dropped 1 base and J dropped 3 bases, with 10 bases sitting between them. Germline CDR1 and CDR2: SGHTA and FQGNSA. The CDR3 spells CASSLVSGGYEQYF. CDR3 coding DNA: TGTGCCAGCAGCTTAGTCTCTGGCGGCTACGAGCAGTACTTC.

The chain couples TRBV27 to TRBJ2-1; D may be TRBD1 (5 bases). The CDR3 length is 13 residues. CDR1 MNHEY and CDR2 SMNVEV come from the germline V gene (reference sequence). The V end lost 6 bases, the J end lost 6 bases, and 12 bases lay between the germline ends. CDR3 region: CASSPYGANEQFF. The CDR3 coding sequence is TGTGCCAGCAGCCCTTATGGGGCCAATGAGCAGTTCTTC.

The gene calls are TRBV19 and TRBJ1-1; D unresolved. The germline V and J ends were trimmed by 7 bases and 4 bases, with 19 bases remaining between them. The CDR3 contains 15 residues. Germline CDR1 is LNHDA and CDR2 is SQIVND (reference sequence). The chain's CDR3 is CASIDTANRSTEAFF. The DNA for the CDR3 is TGTGCCAGTATAGATACCGCAAATCGCAGCACTGAAGCTTTCTTT.

This chain connects TRBV2 to TRBJ2-1, with 11 bases aligning to TRBD2. CDR3 length equals 15 residues. Germline loops: CDR1 SNHLY, CDR2 FYNNEI. V gave up 6 bases and J gave up 2 bases; unmatched junction bases: 3. DNA for the CDR3: TGTGCCAGCAGCCGACTAGCGGGGCCCTACAATGAGCAGTTCTTC. It yields the protein CASSRLAGPYNEQFF.